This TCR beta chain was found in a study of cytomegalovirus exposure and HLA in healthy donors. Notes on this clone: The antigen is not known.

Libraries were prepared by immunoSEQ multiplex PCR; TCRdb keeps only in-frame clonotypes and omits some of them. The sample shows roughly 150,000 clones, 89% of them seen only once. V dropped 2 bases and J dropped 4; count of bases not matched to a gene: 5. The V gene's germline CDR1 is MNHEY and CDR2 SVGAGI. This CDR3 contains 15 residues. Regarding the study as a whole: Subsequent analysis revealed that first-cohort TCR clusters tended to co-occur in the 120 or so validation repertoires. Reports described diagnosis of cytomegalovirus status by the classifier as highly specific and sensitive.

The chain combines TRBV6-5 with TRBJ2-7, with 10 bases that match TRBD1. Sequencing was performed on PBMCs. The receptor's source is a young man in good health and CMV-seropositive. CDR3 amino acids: CASSYAWDRGYEQYF. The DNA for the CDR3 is TGTGCCAGCAGTTACGCCTGGGACAGGGGTTACGAGCAGTACTTC.